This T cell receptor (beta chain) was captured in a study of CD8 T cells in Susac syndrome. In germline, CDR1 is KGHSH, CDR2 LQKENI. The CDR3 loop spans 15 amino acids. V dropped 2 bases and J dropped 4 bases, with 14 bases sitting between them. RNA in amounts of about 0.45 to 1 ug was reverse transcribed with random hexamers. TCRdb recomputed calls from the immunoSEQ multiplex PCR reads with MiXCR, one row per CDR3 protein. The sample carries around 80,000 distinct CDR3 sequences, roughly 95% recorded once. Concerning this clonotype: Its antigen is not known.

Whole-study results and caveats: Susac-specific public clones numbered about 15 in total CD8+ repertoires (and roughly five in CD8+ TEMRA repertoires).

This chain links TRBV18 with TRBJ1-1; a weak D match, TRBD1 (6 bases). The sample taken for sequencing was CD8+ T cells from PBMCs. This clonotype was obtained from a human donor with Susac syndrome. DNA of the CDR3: TGTGCCAGCTCACCAATTTCCAGGGGTTCCACTGAAGCTTTCTTT. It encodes CASSPISRGSTEAFF.